This T cell receptor beta chain was found in a study of cytomegalovirus exposure and HLA in healthy donors. Findings and caveats of the study: TCR sequences were mostly rare, though some public TCRs occurred in many donors.

The V segment lost 0 bases and the J segment 4 bases; nucleotides outside the gene matches: 6. The CDR3 has 16 amino acids. Germline V gene data show CDR1 as LGHNA and CDR2 as YNFKEQ. This clone has a handful of counts. Its antigen is still unknown. Repertoires were generated with immunoSEQ multiplex PCR, while TCRdb's copy carries only in-frame clones and drops some. This table holds approximately 71,000 clones, 85% to 95% found once. The gene calls are TRBV4-2 and TRBJ2-3; 8 bases align to TRBD2. This TCR was sampled from a woman aged 18-30 years in good health and CMV-seronegative. The sequenced material came from PBMCs. CDR3 residues: CASSQESGLGPDTQYF. Written as DNA, the CDR3 is TGTGCCAGCAGCCAAGAATCGGGACTAGGACCAGATACGCAGTATTTT.